The sample holds many counts of the clone carrying this TCR beta chain. TCRdb analysed the RT-PCR reads with MiXCR anew, one entry per CDR3 protein. The sample shows fewer than 800,000 distinct CDR3 sequences, 11% to 15% of them seen only once. Trimming took off 1 base at V and 3 bases at J, with 13 bases between the two ends. Germline values: CDR1 SGHRS, CDR2 YFSETQ. This CDR3 spans 15 amino acids. The sequence was collected from a female donor in good health, serving as a healthy control. The sequenced sample was memory CD4+ T cells from blood. V gene TRBV5-1 combines with J gene TRBJ1-2, with TRBD1 as a possible D gene (5 bases). For the CDR3, the DNA is TGCGCCAGCAGCTTGCTCGCCGGGGGGGACTATGGCTACACCTTC. It yields the protein CASSLLAGGDYGYTF. The variable domain in full, with the rest retrieved from reference TRBV5-1 and TRBJ1-2, is KAGVTQTPRYLIKTRGQQVTLSCSPISGHRSVSWYQQTPGQGLQFLFEYFSETQRNKGNFPGRFSGRQFSNSRSEMNVSTLELGDSALYLCASSLLAGGDYGYTFGSGTRLTVV.